The entry below describes one T cell receptor (beta chain). This sample is part of a study of CD8+ T cells in alopecia areata. J lost 5 bases, V lost 6 bases, and 9 bases had no gene match. This CDR3 spans 14 amino acids. Germline V lookup: CDR1 SGDLS, CDR2 YYNGEE. RNA was extracted and reverse transcribed into cDNA as the sequencing template. Some clones are missing from TCRdb's copy, which holds only in-frame ones; the method was immunoSEQ multiplex PCR. The repertoire holds around 140,000 clones, with about 50% as singletons. Researchers took lesional scalp punch biopsies and peripheral blood from people who were alopecia areata patients.

This sequence originates from a human donor with alopecia areata. The specimen comprised CD8+ T cells sorted from blood, sampled at week 0. The chain employs TRBV9 and TRBJ2-5, with 8 bases matching TRBD2. CDR3 protein: CASNFGGGPETQYF. CDR3 bases: TGTGCCAGCAATTTCGGGGGGGGCCCGGAGACCCAGTACTTC.